The rows below give T cell receptor beta chains drawn from one sample of a study of early T cells in non-severe SARS-CoV-2 infection. TCRdb reprocessed the 5' RACE reads with MiXCR, giving one entry per CDR3 protein. In the table there are about 49,000 distinct CDR3 sequences, 12% of which are singletons. Sequenced material: whole blood, taken at baseline. The receptors were gathered from an adult who was a healthcare worker with PCR-confirmed SARS-CoV-2 infection or an uninfected control (not recorded which). CDR3s include the opening cysteine and the closing phenylalanine or tryptophan. Expanded clones are given a class, and other clones once, few, many or no size at all.

abundance,v_gene,CDR3aa
many,TRBV7-2,CASSLEGLAYEQYF
few,TRBV20-1,CSVVWPNTDTQYF
many,TRBV29-1,CSVEPQNTGELFF
few,TRBV4-2,CASSQIRGSYNEQFF
few,TRBV7-2,CASSWTSGRDTQYF
few,TRBV7-3,CASSPRTASPLHF
many,TRBV7-9,CASSPSNGGQPQHF
-,TRBV19,CASTPRGSQPQHF
-,TRBV28,CASSLFRLSGETQYF
few,TRBV6-2/TRBV6-3,CASRALKTSGSSTDTQYF
few,TRBV11-2,CASSSPPGTGGNQPQHF
many,TRBV20-1,CSATRTGVTNQPQHF
-,TRBV5-8,CASSSTGGPFIQYF
-,TRBV11-3,CASSRTDGETQYF
-,TRBV5-3,CARSVPGRIYEQYF
few,TRBV9,CASSPTGTTNYEQYF
-,TRBV7-9,CASSPRTRDRAYEQYF
many,TRBV12-3/TRBV12-4,CASSSGGGRRSEAFF
few,TRBV27,CASSQNSGSLYNEQFF
medium-sized,TRBV6-4,CASSERENSPLHF
-,TRBV27,CASSRSGSVYEQYF
once,TRBV12-3/TRBV12-4,CASSLTKDLRYF
-,TRBV24-1,CATSLAGDLMGTQYF
-,TRBV4-1,CASSQDLAGSPNEQFF